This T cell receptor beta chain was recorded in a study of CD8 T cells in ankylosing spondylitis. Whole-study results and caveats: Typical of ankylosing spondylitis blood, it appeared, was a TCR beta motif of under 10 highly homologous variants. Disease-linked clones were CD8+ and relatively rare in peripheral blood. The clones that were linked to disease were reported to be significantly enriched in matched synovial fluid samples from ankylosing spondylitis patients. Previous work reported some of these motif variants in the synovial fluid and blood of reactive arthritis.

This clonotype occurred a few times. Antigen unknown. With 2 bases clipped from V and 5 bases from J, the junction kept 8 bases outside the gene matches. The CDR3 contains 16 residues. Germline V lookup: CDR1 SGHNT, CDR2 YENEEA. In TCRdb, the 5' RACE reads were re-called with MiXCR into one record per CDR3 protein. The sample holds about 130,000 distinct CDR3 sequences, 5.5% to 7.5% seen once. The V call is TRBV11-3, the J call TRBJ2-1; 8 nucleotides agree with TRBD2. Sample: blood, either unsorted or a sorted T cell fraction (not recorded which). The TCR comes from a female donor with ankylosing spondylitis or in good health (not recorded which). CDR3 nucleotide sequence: TGTGCCAGCAGCTTAATTACTAGCGGACGAAACAATGAGCAGTTCTTC. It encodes CASSLITSGRNNEQFF. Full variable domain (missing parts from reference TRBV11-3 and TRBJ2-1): EAGVVQSPRYKIIEKKQPVAFWCNPISGHNTLYWYLQNLGQGPELLIRYENEEAVDDSQLPKDRFSAERLKGVDSTLKIQPAELGDSAVYLCASSLITSGRNNEQFFGPGTRLTVL.